These T cell receptor beta chains were read from a single sample in a study of OX40 agonist ivuxolimab in advanced cancers. The data were produced by immunoSEQ multiplex PCR, yet TCRdb's version contains in-frame clones alone and is incomplete. The table records 90,000 or so clones, roughly 89% of them present only once. The material sequenced was CD4+ or CD8+ T cells sorted from blood, taken in a trial of the OX40 agonist ivuxolimab. Receptors were obtained from an adult with an advanced solid tumor such as melanoma, head and neck, liver or kidney cancer. The CDR3 runs from the conserved cysteine through the conserved F or W. Fields, in order: D gene, V gene, clone size, J gene, CDR3 DNA, CDR3 protein. A D gene is named only where the DNA matches it firmly. Not every row has a clone size; where given, it reads once, few, many or a size class.

>NA|TRBV28|NA|TRBJ2-3
TGTGCCAGCAGTTTCCTCCCCCCGGCAGATACGCAGTATTTT
CASSFLPPADTQYF
>NA|TRBV6-1|NA|TRBJ1-5
TGTGCCAGCAGCGAAACAGGTTACATCAATCAGCCCCAGCATTTT
CASSETGYINQPQHF
>NA|TRBV6-1|NA|TRBJ1-2
TGTGCCAGCAGTGAATGGGGGGCTGATGGCTACACCTTC
CASSEWGADGYTF
>NA|TRBV29-1|NA|TRBJ1-2
TGCAGCGTTGAAACGGGTCGGAATAACTATGGCTACACCTTC
CSVETGRNNYGYTF
>TRBD2|TRBV4-3|NA|TRBJ2-5
TGCGCCAGCAGCTGGGGACTAGCTCAAGAGACCCAGTACTTC
CASSWGLAQETQYF
>TRBD1|TRBV27|NA|TRBJ1-6
TGTGCCAGCAGACCGGGACAGGGGGCTCCACCCCTCCACTTT
CASRPGQGAPPLHF
>NA|TRBV15|NA|TRBJ2-3
TGTGCCACCAGCTTTGCTCAGTCCTGGGATACGCAGTATTTT
CATSFAQSWDTQYF
>NA|TRBV5-6|NA|TRBJ1-1
TGTGCCAGCAGCTTTGATTCAAGACTAGAGGCTTTCTTT
CASSFDSRLEAFF
>TRBD1|TRBV27|NA|TRBJ2-2
TGTGCCAGCAGTCCAGGGACAGGGGTCGCCGGGGAGCTGTTTTTT
CASSPGTGVAGELFF
>NA|TRBV28|NA|TRBJ1-1
TGTGCCAGCAGTTTGATAGTAGGGACTGAAGCTTTCTTT
CASSLIVGTEAFF
>TRBD2|TRBV15|NA|TRBJ2-1
TGTGCCACCAAATTAGCGGGGATGGATGAGCAGTTCTTC
CATKLAGMDEQFF
>TRBD1|TRBV30|once|TRBJ2-5
TGTGCCTGGAGTGTACTCCAAGGGGGCGAGGAGACCCAGTACTTC
CAWSVLQGGEETQYF
>NA|TRBV5-6|NA|TRBJ2-5
TGTGCCAGCAGCTACGAAGAGACCCAGTACTTC
CASSYEETQYF
>NA|TRBV6-6|NA|TRBJ1-1
TGTGCCAGCATTATTCAGCGATACATGAACACTGAAGCTTTCTTT
CASIIQRYMNTEAFF
>TRBD2|TRBV2|NA|TRBJ2-3
TGTGCCATCCCATGGAAGCGGGGATACACAGATACGCAGTATTTT
CAIPWKRGYTDTQYF
>TRBD1|TRBV9|NA|TRBJ1-5
TGTGCCAGCAGCGTAGAGGGGGGACAGATTCAGCCCCAGCATTTT
CASSVEGGQIQPQHF
>NA|TRBV9|NA|TRBJ2-3
TGTGCCAGCAGCGGCCGAGCGTCAGATACGCAGTATTTT
CASSGRASDTQYF
>NA|TRBV28|NA|TRBJ2-7
TGTGCCAGCAGCTTGGGGGTGGAGGGATTTGTCGAGCAGTACTTC
CASSLGVEGFVEQYF
>NA|TRBV7-9|NA|TRBJ2-3
TGTGCCAGCAGCTTTGGGGGCACAGATACGCAGTATTTT
CASSFGGTDTQYF
>NA|TRBV7-9|once|TRBJ2-7
TGTGCCAGCAGCTTGGGGGTCTACGAGCAGTACTTC
CASSLGVYEQYF
>NA|TRBV10-3|NA|TRBJ2-7
TGTGCCATCAGTGAGGGGTCCTACGAGCAGTACTTC
CAISEGSYEQYF
>NA|TRBV9|once|TRBJ1-1
TGTGCCAGCAGCGCCGGGGGGAACACTGAAGCTTTCTTT
CASSAGGNTEAFF
>NA|TRBV19|once|TRBJ1-2
TGTGCCAGTAGGGGGTTTGACTTTTATGGCTACACCTTC
CASRGFDFYGYTF
>NA|TRBV5-4|once|TRBJ1-1
TGTGCCAGCAGCTTGGATGGGGGGCTGAACACTGAAGCTTTCTTT
CASSLDGGLNTEAFF
>NA|TRBV7-9|NA|TRBJ2-1
TGTGCCAGCAGCTTCCCAGTGGGAGCCTACAATGAGCAGTTCTTC
CASSFPVGAYNEQFF
>NA|TRBV5-8|NA|TRBJ1-2
TGTGCCAGCAGCTTGGGAAGGGGAAGGGTCTATGGCTACACCTTC
CASSLGRGRVYGYTF
>NA|TRBV30|once|TRBJ1-5
TGTGCCTGGAGTAGTTTAGGAAGCAATCAGCCCCAGCATTTT
CAWSSLGSNQPQHF
>NA|TRBV5-6|NA|TRBJ1-1
TGTGCCAGCAGCTTGATGCCGACCCGCACTGAAGCTTTCTTT
CASSLMPTRTEAFF
>NA|TRBV28|NA|TRBJ2-5
TGTGCCAGCAGTTTATCAGGGGAAGAGACCCAGTACTTC
CASSLSGEETQYF
>TRBD1|TRBV6-5|NA|TRBJ1-6
TGTGCCAGCAGTTACACGACAGGGGCGAATTCACCCCTCCACTTT
CASSYTTGANSPLHF
>TRBD2|TRBV6-1|NA|TRBJ2-1
TGTGCCAGCAGTGTGGGACTAGCGGGATCCTACAATGAGCAGTTCTTC
CASSVGLAGSYNEQFF
>NA|TRBV30|NA|TRBJ2-2
TGTGCCTGGAAAATGGAGAACACCGGGGAGCTGTTTTTT
CAWKMENTGELFF
>NA|TRBV28|NA|TRBJ2-7
TGTGCCAGCAGTTCAGGACGGAGCGACGACGAGCAGTACTTC
CASSSGRSDDEQYF
>TRBD2|TRBV7-8|NA|TRBJ2-3
TGTGCCAGCAGGGCCAGGAGTAGCGGGTGGGCAGATACGCAGTATTTT
CASRARSSGWADTQYF
>NA|TRBV13|once|TRBJ2-3
TGTGCCAGCTGCTGGGAGAGGGGCACAGATACGCAGTATTTT
CASCWERGTDTQYF
>TRBD2|TRBV5-4|NA|TRBJ2-1
TGTGCCAGCAGCCTAGCCGGGAGGGCCGGGGGTGAGCAGTTCTTC
CASSLAGRAGGEQFF
>NA|TRBV30|few|TRBJ1-6
TGTGCCTGGACCACGAGGGGATTGAGCTCCTATAATTCACCCCTCCACTTT
CAWTTRGLSSYNSPLHF
>TRBD2|TRBV15|NA|TRBJ2-2
TGTGCCACCAGCTCCAATTCGATCGGACTAGCGGGAGAAGGGACCGGGGAGCTGTTTTTT
CATSSNSIGLAGEGTGELFF
>NA|TRBV9|NA|TRBJ2-2
TGTGCCAGCAGCGTAGGTGGGAACCCCACCGGGGAGCTGTTTTTT
CASSVGGNPTGELFF